Each of the 24 T cell receptor beta chains below was sequenced from the same sample in a study of cytomegalovirus exposure and HLA in healthy donors (dated by TCRdb to the late 2010s). Library preparation was by the immunoSEQ multiplex PCR assay. TCRdb's version of the immuneACCESS table is confined to in-frame rearrangements and falls short of the full clone set. An unresolved V gene accounts for under half of the shortfall where checked; the remainder is of unknown origin. In this sample the table shows under 350,000 clones, approximately 83% of which occur a single time. More than 0.8% of the sample goes to the ten largest clones. The specimen was PBMCs. The source of these receptors is a woman between 18 and 29 years old in good health and CMV-seronegative.

The chain is built from TRBV11-3 and TRBJ2-7, with 8 bases matching TRBD1. CDR1 SGHNT and CDR2 YENEEA come from the germline V gene. This CDR3 has 14 amino acids. V was clipped by 5 bases and J by 1 base; unmatched bases: 4. The CDR3 protein is CASSPTGESYEQYF. The CDR3, as DNA: TGTGCCAGCAGCCCGACAGGGGAATCCTACGAGCAGTACTTC.

V gene TRBV9 combines with J gene TRBJ2-7; 12 bases agree with TRBD1. V shed 4 bases, J shed 7 bases, and the junction held 9 bases outside the gene matches. The CDR3 spans 15 residues. Germline lookup yields CDR1 SGDLS and CDR2 YYNGEE. As DNA, the CDR3 is TGTGCCAGCAGCATATCCGGGACAGGGGGCCGAGAGCAGTACTTC. It encodes CASSISGTGGREQYF.

The J gene is TRBJ1-1, the V gene TRBV4-2, with a weak D call TRBD1 (6 bases). Trimming removed 3 bases from V and 1 base from J, with 9 bases in between. The CDR3 extends over 14 amino acids. From germline, CDR1 is LGHNA and CDR2 YNFKEQ. The CDR3 loop reads CASSQDRGNTEAFF. The CDR3 DNA reads as TGTGCCAGCAGCCAGGACAGAGGGAACACTGAAGCTTTCTTT.

The chain has TRBV5-4 and TRBJ2-3, with 13 bases fitting TRBD2. CDR3 length: 17 amino acids. V lost 6 bases and J lost 4; bases outside the gene matches: 11. From germline, CDR1 is SGHNT and CDR2 YYREEE (reference sequence). CDR3 sequence: CASIERLAGGSSDTQYF. Here the CDR3 DNA reads TGTGCCAGCATCGAGAGACTAGCGGGGGGCTCGTCAGATACGCAGTATTTT.

This clone was seen just once. The CDR3 reads CASKQGRRDYGYTF. In DNA, the CDR3 is TGCGCCAGCAAGCAGGGGCGCAGAGACTATGGCTACACCTTC. The chain carries TRBV5-1 and TRBJ1-2; D might be TRBD1 (6 bases). Trimming removed 6 bases at V and 3 bases at J, with 15 bases between. Germline loops: CDR1 SGHRS, CDR2 YFSETQ. CDR3 length equals 14 residues.

The rearrangement links TRBV28 to TRBJ1-5; 12 bases map to TRBD1. V lost 4 bases to trimming and J lost 0 bases; unmatched junction nucleotides: 10. CDR1 MDHEN and CDR2 SYDVKM come from the germline V gene. The CDR3 consists of 19 residues. The DNA of the CDR3 is TGTGCCAGCAGTTCACCGGGACAGGGGGCGAAATATAGCAATCAGCCCCAGCATTTT. As protein: CASSSPGQGAKYSNQPQHF.

The rearrangement uses TRBV6-5 and TRBJ1-5; D uncertain. Trimming removed 4 bases at V and 2 bases at J, with 6 bases between. The CDR3 spans 13 residues. Germline V gene sequence: CDR1 MNHEY, CDR2 SVGAGI. This CDR3 reads CASSFQGNQPQHF. Here the CDR3 DNA reads TGTGCCAGCAGTTTCCAGGGCAATCAGCCCCAGCATTTT.

The chain has TRBV18 and TRBJ2-7; D may be TRBD2 (6 bases). Germline V gene lookup returns CDR1 KGHSH and CDR2 LQKENI. This CDR3 region has 15 residues. Trimming stripped 3 bases from V and 5 bases from J, with 17 bases between. CDR3 nucleotide sequence: TGTGCCAGCTCACCGGAGGGGTGGAGGGTTAACGAGCAGTACTTC. Translating it yields CASSPEGWRVNEQYF.

The V and J genes are TRBV6-1 and TRBJ2-1; D unclear. From germline, CDR1 is MNHNS and CDR2 SASEGT. V lost 4 bases to trimming and J lost 4 bases, with 14 bases between them. The CDR3 extends over 15 amino acids. The CDR3 protein is CASSAQTQSYNEQFF. The CDR3 DNA reads TGTGCCAGCAGTGCCCAGACACAGTCGTACAATGAGCAGTTCTTC.

This clone showed up just once. The chain couples TRBV6-4 to TRBJ2-1; D is perhaps TRBD2 (5 bases). V was clipped by 1 base and J by 9 bases, with 10 bases between them. The CDR3 contains 13 residues. The germline gives CDR1 MRHNA, CDR2 SNTAGT. This chain's CDR3 is CASSDLLVSEQFF. The CDR3 DNA follows: TGTGCCAGCAGTGACTTACTAGTTTCTGAGCAGTTCTTC.

The rearrangement uses TRBV27 and TRBJ1-2, with D tentatively TRBD1 (6 bases). With 5 bases removed from V and 2 bases from J, the gap between germline ends came to 15 bases. The germline V gene has CDR1 MNHEY and CDR2 SMNVEV (reference sequence). CDR3 length equals 15 residues. The CDR3 here is CASSQGLGNNYGYTF. The DNA of the CDR3 is TGTGCCAGCAGTCAGGGGCTGGGGAACAACTATGGCTACACCTTC.

The rearrangement joins TRBV7-7 to TRBJ2-1; 10 bases are a match to TRBD2. With V trimmed by 5 bases and J by 2 bases, 3 bases remained unmatched. Per the germline V gene, CDR1 is SSHAT and CDR2 is FNYEAQ (reference sequence). The CDR3 runs 15 residues. In DNA form, the CDR3 reads TGTGCCAGCAGCCCCACTAGCGGGACCTACAATGAGCAGTTCTTC. This sequence encodes CASSPTSGTYNEQFF.

The genes are TRBV28 and TRBJ2-2; 7 positions match TRBD2. V lost 0 bases and J lost 4; bases outside the gene matches: 2. Per germline, CDR1 MDHEN and CDR2 SYDVKM. CDR3 length equals 15 residues. The CDR3 sequence: CASSLWLAATGELFF. CDR3 bases: TGTGCCAGCAGTTTATGGCTAGCGGCCACCGGGGAGCTGTTTTTT.

As DNA, the CDR3 is TGTGCCAGCAGCCAAGGGACTAGCGGAAGCTCCTACGAGCAGTACTTC. Amino acids: CASSQGTSGSSYEQYF. The chain recombines TRBV4-2 with TRBJ2-7; TRBD2 matches at 10 bases. This CDR3 has 16 residues. Trimming removed 1 base from V and 0 bases from J; junction bases left unmatched: 3. CDR1 and CDR2 (germline): LGHNA, YNFKEQ.

J is TRBJ2-7 and V is TRBV28, with D perhaps TRBD2 (6 bases). The CDR3 is made up of 14 amino acids. The V end lost 4 bases, the J end lost 4 bases, and 14 bases lay between the germline ends. CDR1 and CDR2 from the germline V gene are MDHEN and SYDVKM. Here the CDR3 reads CASSSLPGEYEQYF. The CDR3 DNA sequence: TGTGCCAGCAGTTCCCTCCCGGGAGAGTACGAGCAGTACTTC.

The rearrangement uses TRBV18 and TRBJ1-2; 10 bases are a match to TRBD1. The CDR3 runs to 15 residues. Looked up from germline, CDR1 is KGHSH and CDR2 is LQKENI. The V gene end was trimmed by 4 bases and the J gene end by 4 bases; junction bases not matched to a gene: 6. The CDR3 region is CASSRGTGDRYGYTF. The DNA for the CDR3 is TGTGCCAGCTCACGGGGGACAGGGGACCGCTATGGCTACACCTTC.

V and J are TRBV6-5 and TRBJ1-3; D remains unclear. The CDR3 loop spans 15 amino acids. Germline V gives CDR1 MNHEY, CDR2 SVGAGI. The V gene lost 0 bases and the J gene lost 0 bases, with 6 bases spanning the gap. The CDR3 is CASSYSGISGNTIYF. The CDR3 DNA reads as TGTGCCAGCAGTTACTCGGGCATCTCTGGAAACACCATATATTTT.

This chain connects TRBV28 to TRBJ2-7; TRBD2 is a possible D gene (5 bases). This CDR3 is 14 amino acids long. Germline values: CDR1 MDHEN, CDR2 SYDVKM. The germline V and J ends were trimmed by 4 bases and 3 bases, with 13 bases remaining between them. The CDR3 DNA reads TGTGCCAGCAGTTCTTTCGTCGGGGTCTACGAGCAGTACTTC. It translates to CASSSFVGVYEQYF.

A word on this clone: This sample includes further DNA sequences coding for the same CDR3. The chain links TRBV27 to TRBJ2-7; a weak D match, TRBD2 (6 bases). Per germline, CDR1 MNHEY and CDR2 SMNVEV (reference sequence). The CDR3 has 11 residues. V lost 3 bases, J lost 6 bases, and 6 bases lay in between. The CDR3: CASSLGGEQYF. The CDR3 DNA sequence: TGTGCCAGCAGTTTGGGGGGCGAGCAGTACTTC.

CDR3 nucleotide sequence: TGTGCCAGCAGCTCAGGGGGGTCGCCCTACGAGCAGTACTTC. As protein: CASSSGGSPYEQYF. J is TRBJ2-7 and V is TRBV27; the D gene is possibly TRBD1 (7 bases). Germline CDR1 and CDR2: MNHEY and SMNVEV (reference sequence). The CDR3 runs 14 residues. Trimming pared 6 bases from V and 2 bases from J, leaving 14 bases between.

This rearrangement joins TRBV21-1 to TRBJ1-1; the D call of TRBD1 is as the table states it, not checked on the DNA. TRBV21-1 represents a pseudogene. The length of the CDR3 is 13 residues. The CDR3 DNA reads as TGTGCCAGCATCGAGGGGGCGGACACTGAAGCTTTCTTT. This encodes CASIEGADTEAFF.

The rearrangement links TRBV6-5 to TRBJ2-7; 7 bases fit TRBD1. The CDR3 covers 16 residues. Losses at the gene ends were 2 bases for V and 4 bases for J; bases not matched to a gene: 11. The germline CDR1 and CDR2 sequences are MNHEY and SVGAGI. Here the CDR3 reads CASSYPSSQGDYEQYF. The CDR3 DNA reads TGTGCCAGCAGTTACCCCTCTAGCCAGGGGGATTACGAGCAGTACTTC.

The V and J genes are TRBV5-1 and TRBJ2-7; D is unclear. Deletions cut 0 bases from V and 4 bases from J, with 5 bases between. The length of the CDR3 is 12 residues. Germline V gene lookup returns CDR1 SGHRS and CDR2 YFSETQ. CDR3 nucleotides: TGCGCCAGCAGCTTGGGCAGGTACGAGCAGTACTTC. As protein: CASSLGRYEQYF.

This chain joins TRBV2 and TRBJ2-7; D unresolved. This CDR3 region has 14 residues. Germline loops: CDR1 SNHLY, CDR2 FYNNEI. V gave up 5 bases and J gave up 3 bases, with 14 bases separating them. Here the CDR3 DNA reads TGTGCCAGCAGTTCGGGTCTTGCACGCTACGAGCAGTACTTC. This sequence encodes CASSSGLARYEQYF.